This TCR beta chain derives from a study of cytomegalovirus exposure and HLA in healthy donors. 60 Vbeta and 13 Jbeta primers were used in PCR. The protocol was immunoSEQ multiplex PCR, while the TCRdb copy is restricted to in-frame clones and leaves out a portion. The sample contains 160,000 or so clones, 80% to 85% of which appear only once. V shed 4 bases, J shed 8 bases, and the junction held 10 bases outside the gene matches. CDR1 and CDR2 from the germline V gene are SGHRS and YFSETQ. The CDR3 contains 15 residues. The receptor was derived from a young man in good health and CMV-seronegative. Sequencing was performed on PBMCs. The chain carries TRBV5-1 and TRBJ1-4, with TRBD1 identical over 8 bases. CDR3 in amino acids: CASSPRPPGGEKLFF. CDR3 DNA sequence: TGCGCCAGCAGCCCAAGGCCCCCAGGGGGCGAAAAACTGTTTTTT.